These T cell receptor beta chains were read from a single sample in a study of T cells in localized non-small cell lung cancer. Assay: immunoSEQ multiplex PCR; the TCRdb copy retains only in-frame clones and omits some. There are some 25,000 clones in the sample; approximately 86% occur only once, and about 5.3% lies in the top ten. Sequencing was performed on peripheral blood, taken before any cancer treatment. These receptors came from a male donor at least 60 years old with stage II squamous cell lung carcinoma. The conserved cysteine and the conserved F or W are not part of the CDR3 here. A D gene is named only where the DNA matches it firmly.

>TRBD2|TRBV11-2|TRBJ2-1
ASLAGLSYNEQF
>NA|TRBV15|TRBJ1-2
ATSRAIEADGRNYGYT
>NA|TRBV6-1|TRBJ2-5
ASSEIMGGGRQETQY
>NA|TRBV29-1|TRBJ1-4
SASRGIDEKLF
>NA|TRBV12-1|TRBJ1-3
ASSREDRILLCSGNTIY
>NA|TRBV7-6|TRBJ2-1
ASSLAPTGVGNEQF
>TRBD2|TRBV11-2|TRBJ2-5
ASSLESGGAGETQY
>NA|TRBV11-3|TRBJ2-7
ASSPKRGSGVQYEQY
>NA|TRBV19|TRBJ1-2
ASSMGGTGYT
>NA|TRBV7-9|TRBJ1-4
ASSSLEKLF
>TRBD1|TRBV19|TRBJ1-1
ASQDRVLLNTEAF
>TRBD2|TRBV6-1|TRBJ2-1
ASSESSQRGEQF
>TRBD2|TRBV6-1|TRBJ2-5
ASSGPPSGSSGTQY
>TRBD2|TRBV27|TRBJ2-7
ASAGTSGSGEQY
>TRBD2|TRBV6-5|TRBJ2-1
ASKLAGGAYNEQF
>NA|TRBV28|TRBJ2-5
ASSPGNGETQY
>TRBD2|TRBV5-5|TRBJ2-7
ASSLELRGTSVYEQY
>TRBD1|TRBV12-5|TRBJ1-1
ASEGGTGASEAF
>TRBD2|TRBV19|TRBJ2-1
ASSIIGLAAYNEQF
>NA|TRBV28|TRBJ1-5
ASTKEQGGNQPQH
>NA|TRBV30|TRBJ2-1
AWSGLDYNEQF
>NA|TRBV19|TRBJ2-1
ASIPAYTTGNSPYNEQF
>NA|TRBV2|TRBJ1-2
ASTRRGVEGYT
>NA|TRBV5-5|TRBJ1-4
ASSLMGQPNEKLF
>NA|TRBV15|TRBJ1-5
ATSSSGTLRSNQPQH
>TRBD1|TRBV4-2|TRBJ2-7
ASSQDRVKDYEQY
>TRBD2|TRBV6-4|TRBJ2-1
ASSDSGGAYNEQF
>NA|TRBV7-3|TRBJ1-2
ASSQGAYNYGYT
>TRBD1|TRBV30|TRBJ1-2
AWSPKQGTYGYT
>NA|TRBV28|TRBJ1-4
ASSPNGGPSNEKLF
>TRBD2|TRBV7-2|TRBJ2-1
ASSLSSGGWDEQF
>NA|TRBV4-3|TRBJ2-4
ASSRQIDSGNIQY
>TRBD1|TRBV9|TRBJ2-7
ASSPAQTGVKGEQY
>NA|TRBV7-9|TRBJ1-4
ASSLGDRGSGEKLF
>TRBD1|TRBV2|TRBJ1-2
ASSEWTGTNYGYT
>NA|TRBV6-6|TRBJ2-7
ASSASASSYEQY
>NA|TRBV30|TRBJ2-1
AWSALGGREQF
>TRBD2|TRBV7-8|TRBJ2-2
ASRGSGATGELF
>NA|TRBV19|TRBJ1-4
ASSIQGTNEKLF
>TRBD1|TRBV6-5|TRBJ1-2
ASSLQGAAYGYT
>TRBD1|TRBV29-1|TRBJ1-1
SVHPGTVNTEAF
>NA|TRBV5-6|TRBJ1-1
ASLVGAANTEAF
>NA|TRBV6-1|TRBJ1-2
ASSEDRVYGYT
>NA|TRBV4-3|TRBJ1-4
ASSQVGSATNEKLF
>NA|TRBV5-4|TRBJ2-6
ASSLFQGWSGANVLT
>NA|TRBV7-2|TRBJ1-1
ASRESTGEAF
>NA|TRBV4-3|TRBJ1-4
ASSQGIGRREKLF
>TRBD1|TRBV5-6|TRBJ2-1
ASSLVGQGFDEQF
>NA|TRBV21-1|TRBJ2-1
ASSKPPGGLSYNEQF
>NA|TRBV10-3|TRBJ1-1
AIREWAGQNTEAF
>NA|TRBV6-1|TRBJ1-1
ASSEGPTEAF
>NA|TRBV9|TRBJ1-5
ASSDSPSPQPQH
>NA|TRBV7-9|TRBJ1-1
ASSLGSGANTEAF
>NA|TRBV27|TRBJ2-6
ASSSGTRTPGANVLT
>NA|TRBV5-1|TRBJ2-7
ASSFRALSYEQY